Listed below are T cell receptor beta chains from one sample, sequenced in a study of blood T cell repertoires in COVID-19. TCRdb's copy holds only in-frame clones and misses some; the assay was immunoSEQ multiplex PCR. The data contain about 140,000 clones, 90% of them singletons. Source material: peripheral blood. These receptors came from a woman aged 80 or over with acute or convalescent COVID-19. Both conserved end residues are part of each CDR3. D genes are given only for firm matches. The size field is filled for only some rows; it gives once, few, many or a size class.

J: TRBJ2-1
V: TRBV7-9
D: -
size: -
CDR3: CASDGGPYNEQFF
DNA: TGTGCCAGTGACGGGGGACCCTACAATGAGCAGTTCTTC

J: TRBJ2-5
V: TRBV5-1
D: -
size: -
CDR3: CASSLMPYSGGETQYF
DNA: TGCGCCAGCAGCTTGATGCCCTACTCAGGAGGAGAGACCCAGTACTTC

J: TRBJ2-7
V: TRBV5-1
D: -
size: -
CDR3: CASSGWTGSYEQYF
DNA: TGCGCCAGCAGCGGGTGGACGGGATCCTACGAGCAGTACTTC

J: TRBJ1-2
V: TRBV9
D: TRBD1
size: -
CDR3: CASSQTTGIYGYTF
DNA: TGTGCCAGCAGTCAAACGACAGGGATCTATGGCTACACCTTC

J: TRBJ1-2
V: TRBV7-2
D: -
size: -
CDR3: CASSSDLAGRRGYTF
DNA: TGTGCCAGCAGCTCGGACCTAGCCGGACGGCGAGGCTACACCTTC

J: TRBJ1-1
V: TRBV10-1
D: TRBD1
size: -
CDR3: CASSTGELNTEAFF
DNA: TGCGCCAGCAGTACAGGGGAACTGAACACTGAAGCTTTCTTT

J: TRBJ1-1
V: TRBV7-2
D: -
size: few
CDR3: CASSSQGGVMNTEAFF
DNA: TGTGCCAGCAGCTCGCAGGGTGGGGTGATGAACACTGAAGCTTTCTTT

J: TRBJ2-2
V: TRBV5-1
D: -
size: -
CDR3: CASSLDRNTGELFF
DNA: TGCGCCAGCAGCTTGGATCGGAACACCGGGGAGCTGTTTTTT

J: TRBJ1-1
V: TRBV19
D: TRBD1
size: -
CDR3: CASSLYRGLNTEAFF
DNA: TGTGCCAGTAGTCTGTACAGGGGGTTGAACACTGAAGCTTTCTTT

J: TRBJ1-1
V: TRBV11-2
D: TRBD1
size: few
CDR3: CASSLGTGITEAFF
DNA: TGTGCCAGCAGCTTAGGGACAGGGATCACTGAAGCTTTCTTT

J: TRBJ1-3
V: TRBV7-7
D: -
size: -
CDR3: CASSIAISGNTIYF
DNA: TGTGCTAGCAGCATTGCGATCTCTGGAAACACCATATATTTT

J: TRBJ1-5
V: TRBV12-3/TRBV12-4
D: TRBD1
size: -
CDR3: CASWRQGNQPQHF
DNA: TGTGCCAGCTGGCGACAGGGGAATCAGCCCCAGCATTTT

J: TRBJ2-2
V: TRBV10-3
D: TRBD1
size: -
CDR3: CATRTGTGGTGELFF
DNA: TGTGCCACACGAACCGGGACAGGGGGGACCGGGGAGCTGTTTTTT

J: TRBJ1-1
V: TRBV6-2/TRBV6-3
D: -
size: -
CDR3: CASSLLGWPGGGLAQNTEAFF
DNA: TGTGCCAGCAGTCTCCTTGGCTGGCCCGGAGGCGGCTTGGCCCAGAACACTGAAGCTTTCTTT

J: TRBJ1-1
V: TRBV7-9
D: -
size: -
CDR3: CASSLVAGVDTEAFF
DNA: TGTGCCAGCAGCTTAGTGGCAGGGGTTGACACTGAAGCTTTCTTT

J: TRBJ2-7
V: TRBV23-1
D: TRBD2
size: -
CDR3: CASSQSRGSGGHYEQYF
DNA: TGCGCCAGCAGTCAATCGAGAGGAAGCGGGGGACACTACGAGCAGTACTTC

J: TRBJ2-1
V: TRBV7-6
D: -
size: -
CDR3: CASSAYSISYNEQFF
DNA: TGTGCCAGCAGCGCTTACAGCATCTCCTACAATGAGCAGTTCTTC

J: TRBJ2-7
V: TRBV5-1
D: TRBD2
size: -
CDR3: CASSTGLAATYEQYF
DNA: TGCGCCAGCAGCACCGGACTAGCGGCCACCTACGAGCAGTACTTC

J: TRBJ1-5
V: TRBV7-3
D: -
size: -
CDR3: CASSPWGEVGNQPQHF
DNA: TGTGCCAGCAGCCCCTGGGGCGAGGTGGGCAATCAGCCCCAGCATTTT

J: TRBJ1-1
V: TRBV5-1
D: TRBD1
size: -
CDR3: CASSLEGQANTEAFF
DNA: TGCGCCAGCAGCTTGGAGGGACAGGCCAACACTGAAGCTTTCTTT

J: TRBJ2-3
V: TRBV7-2
D: -
size: -
CDR3: CASSLGAGPDTQYF
DNA: TGTGCCAGCAGCTTAGGGGCGGGACCAGATACGCAGTATTTT

J: TRBJ1-5
V: TRBV19
D: -
size: -
CDR3: CASSIWGGAGNQPQHF
DNA: TGTGCCAGTAGTATATGGGGGGGGGCGGGCAATCAGCCCCAGCATTTT

J: TRBJ2-2
V: TRBV3-1/TRBV3-2
D: TRBD1
size: -
CDR3: CASSPLGQGAGELFF
DNA: TGTGCCAGCAGCCCCCTGGGACAGGGGGCCGGGGAGCTGTTTTTT

J: TRBJ2-1
V: TRBV6-5
D: -
size: -
CDR3: CASSTRDLRPEQFF
DNA: TGTGCCAGCAGTACGCGGGACTTACGCCCAGAGCAGTTCTTC

J: TRBJ1-2
V: TRBV7-2
D: TRBD1
size: -
CDR3: CASSHRDRPGGGYTF
DNA: TGTGCCAGCAGCCACCGGGACAGGCCCGGGGGAGGCTACACCTTC

J: TRBJ2-1
V: TRBV12-3/TRBV12-4
D: -
size: -
CDR3: CASSLQTVNEQFF
DNA: TGTGCCAGCAGTCTCCAGACAGTCAATGAGCAGTTCTTC

J: TRBJ1-6
V: TRBV7-6
D: TRBD1
size: -
CDR3: CASSVQGGNSPLHF
DNA: TGTGCCAGCAGCGTACAGGGGGGGAATTCACCCCTCCACTTT

J: TRBJ1-5
V: TRBV6-1
D: -
size: -
CDR3: CASSEGGGRQPQHF
DNA: TGTGCCAGCAGTGAAGGAGGGGGAAGGCAGCCCCAGCATTTT

J: TRBJ1-2
V: TRBV19
D: TRBD1
size: once
CDR3: CASSIDPDRVSQGYGYTF
DNA: TGTGCCAGTAGTATAGATCCGGACAGGGTATCACAGGGCTATGGCTACACCTTC

J: TRBJ1-5
V: TRBV21-1
D: -
size: -
CDR3: CASSSRWGDLSNQPQHF
DNA: TGTGCCAGCAGTTCACGGTGGGGGGATTTAAGCAATCAGCCCCAGCATTTT

J: TRBJ1-3
V: TRBV13
D: -
size: -
CDR3: CASTSGGRTRGNTIYF
DNA: TGTGCCAGCACCTCGGGCGGGCGAACAAGGGGAAACACCATATATTTT

J: TRBJ1-6
V: TRBV9
D: -
size: -
CDR3: CASSAGNSPLHF
DNA: TGTGCCAGCAGCGCAGGGAATTCACCCCTCCACTTT

J: TRBJ1-6
V: TRBV30
D: TRBD1
size: few
CDR3: CAWGDRETSPLHF
DNA: TGTGCCTGGGGTGACAGGGAGACTTCACCCCTCCACTTT

J: TRBJ2-7
V: TRBV30
D: TRBD1
size: -
CDR3: CAWSGDRAGEQYF
DNA: TGTGCCTGGAGTGGGGACAGGGCTGGCGAGCAGTACTTC

J: TRBJ2-7
V: TRBV5-8
D: TRBD2
size: -
CDR3: CASSLGGGSQLTPYEQYF
DNA: TGTGCCAGCAGCCTCGGGGGAGGGAGCCAGCTAACTCCCTACGAGCAGTACTTC

J: TRBJ1-6
V: TRBV5-1
D: -
size: -
CDR3: CASSLGEPNSPLHF
DNA: TGCGCCAGCAGCTTGGGGGAGCCCAATTCACCCCTCCACTTT

J: TRBJ1-1
V: TRBV12-5
D: -
size: once
CDR3: CASGLVRGEAFF
DNA: TGTGCTAGTGGTTTGGTAAGGGGGGAAGCTTTCTTT

J: TRBJ1-1
V: TRBV7-9
D: -
size: -
CDR3: CASSRRGGGDTEAFF
DNA: TGTGCCAGCAGCCGACGAGGGGGAGGGGACACTGAAGCTTTCTTT

J: TRBJ2-7
V: TRBV7-2
D: TRBD2
size: -
CDR3: CASSLGSGGAAYEQYF
DNA: TGTGCCAGCAGCTTGGGGAGCGGGGGGGCCGCTTACGAGCAGTACTTC

J: TRBJ1-1
V: TRBV2
D: TRBD1
size: -
CDR3: CASSERTGGPNTEAFF
DNA: TGTGCCAGCAGTGAAAGGACAGGGGGTCCGAACACTGAAGCTTTCTTT

J: TRBJ1-4
V: TRBV5-6
D: TRBD1
size: -
CDR3: CASSLASTGGSTNEKLFF
DNA: TGTGCCAGCAGCTTGGCCTCGACAGGGGGTTCAACTAATGAAAAACTGTTTTTT

J: TRBJ1-2
V: TRBV19
D: -
size: -
CDR3: CASSIAATNNYGYTF
DNA: TGTGCCAGTAGTATAGCCGCTACGAATAACTATGGCTACACCTTC

J: TRBJ1-3
V: TRBV3-1/TRBV3-2
D: -
size: -
CDR3: CASSLQGAGNTIYF
DNA: TGTGCCAGCAGCCTACAGGGTGCTGGAAACACCATATATTTT

J: TRBJ2-6
V: TRBV5-4
D: TRBD1
size: -
CDR3: CASSLGLGRGQDGANVLTF
DNA: TGTGCCAGCAGCTTGGGTTTGGGCAGGGGGCAGGATGGGGCCAACGTCCTGACTTTC

J: TRBJ1-1
V: TRBV27
D: -
size: -
CDR3: CASGPGWNGLKAFF
DNA: TGTGCCAGCGGCCCGGGATGGAATGGGCTAAAAGCTTTCTTT

J: TRBJ1-1
V: TRBV5-4
D: TRBD1
size: -
CDR3: CASSLYTGAGTEAFF
DNA: TGTGCCAGCAGCTTGTATACAGGGGCGGGCACTGAAGCTTTCTTT

J: TRBJ1-5
V: TRBV2
D: -
size: -
CDR3: CASTEVGSYQPQHF
DNA: TGTGCCAGCACGGAGGTAGGGAGTTATCAGCCCCAGCATTTT

J: TRBJ2-1
V: TRBV4-3
D: -
size: -
CDR3: CASSQDWGTAGAGEQFF
DNA: TGCGCCAGCAGCCAAGATTGGGGGACAGCCGGCGCGGGAGAGCAGTTCTTC

J: TRBJ2-7
V: TRBV5-4
D: -
size: once
CDR3: CASSQDTYEQYF
DNA: TGTGCCAGCAGCCAGGACACCTACGAGCAGTACTTC

J: TRBJ2-5
V: TRBV10-3
D: TRBD2
size: -
CDR3: CAISPGLAGGRETQYF
DNA: TGTGCCATCAGCCCCGGACTAGCGGGGGGGCGAGAGACCCAGTACTTC

J: TRBJ2-1
V: TRBV19
D: -
size: -
CDR3: CASSTDSSYNEQFF
DNA: TGTGCCAGTAGTACGGACAGCTCCTACAATGAGCAGTTCTTC

J: TRBJ2-1
V: TRBV5-1
D: TRBD2
size: -
CDR3: CASSLPWTSLNEQFF
DNA: TGCGCCAGCAGCTTGCCCTGGACTAGCCTAAATGAGCAGTTCTTC

J: TRBJ1-4
V: TRBV5-1
D: TRBD1
size: once
CDR3: CASSLVVGQGAAGEKLFF
DNA: TGCGCCAGCAGCTTGGTTGTGGGACAGGGGGCAGCGGGGGAAAAACTGTTTTTT